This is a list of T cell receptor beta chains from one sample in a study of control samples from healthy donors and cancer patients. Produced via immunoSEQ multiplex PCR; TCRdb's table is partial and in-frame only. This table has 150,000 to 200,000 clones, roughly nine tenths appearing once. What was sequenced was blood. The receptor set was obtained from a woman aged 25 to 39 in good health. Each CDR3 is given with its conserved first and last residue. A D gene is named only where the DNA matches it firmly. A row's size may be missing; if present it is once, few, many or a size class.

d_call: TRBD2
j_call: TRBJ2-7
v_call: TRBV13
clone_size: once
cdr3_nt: TGTGCCAGCAGCTTAGGATTAGCGGGGGGCTACGAGCAGTACTTC
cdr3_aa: CASSLGLAGGYEQYF

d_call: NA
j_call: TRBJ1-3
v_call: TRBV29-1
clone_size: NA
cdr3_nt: TGCAGCGTTGAAGAGGGGGCGTATGGAAACACCATATATTTT
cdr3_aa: CSVEEGAYGNTIYF

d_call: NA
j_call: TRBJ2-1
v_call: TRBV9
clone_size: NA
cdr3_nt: TGTGCCAGCAGCCCCAGCAGGGTGGTGTACAATGAGCAGTTCTTC
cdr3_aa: CASSPSRVVYNEQFF

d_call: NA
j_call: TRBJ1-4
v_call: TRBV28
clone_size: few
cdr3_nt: TGTGCCAGCAGTTTTGGCGGGTCAACTAATGAAAAACTGTTTTTT
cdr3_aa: CASSFGGSTNEKLFF

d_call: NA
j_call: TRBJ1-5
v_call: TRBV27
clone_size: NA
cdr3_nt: TGTGCCAGCAGTCCTAGGGGGAGCAATCAGCCCCAGCATTTT
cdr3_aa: CASSPRGSNQPQHF

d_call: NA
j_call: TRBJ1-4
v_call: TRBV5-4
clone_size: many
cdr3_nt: TGTGCCAGCAGCACCCAGGGTTATGAAAAACTGTTTTTT
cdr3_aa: CASSTQGYEKLFF

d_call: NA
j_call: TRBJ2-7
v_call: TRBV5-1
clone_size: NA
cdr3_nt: TGCGCCAGCAGTTCCTACGAGCAGTACTTC
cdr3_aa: CASSSYEQYF

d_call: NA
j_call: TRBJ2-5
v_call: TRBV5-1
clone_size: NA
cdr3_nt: TGCGCCAGCAGCTTGACAACAGGGCAAGAGACCCAGTACTTC
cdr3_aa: CASSLTTGQETQYF

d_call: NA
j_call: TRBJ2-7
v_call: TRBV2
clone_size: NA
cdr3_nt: TGTGCCAGCAGTGAGGCAGGGGCTATTACCTACGAGCAGTACTTC
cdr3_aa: CASSEAGAITYEQYF

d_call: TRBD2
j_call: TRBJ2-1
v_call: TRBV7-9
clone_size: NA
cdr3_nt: TGTGCCAGCAGCCCCCGACTAGCGGGAGCTTACAATGAGCAGTTCTTC
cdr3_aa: CASSPRLAGAYNEQFF

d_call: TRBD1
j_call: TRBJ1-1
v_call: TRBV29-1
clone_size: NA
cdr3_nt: TGCAGCGTTGAAAGGCAGGGGGCCACTGAAGCTTTCTTT
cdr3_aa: CSVERQGATEAFF

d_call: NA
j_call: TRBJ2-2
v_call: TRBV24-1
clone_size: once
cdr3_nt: TGTGCCACCAGTGATTTGCCTAGGGGGGTCGGGGAGCTGTTTTTT
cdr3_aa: CATSDLPRGVGELFF

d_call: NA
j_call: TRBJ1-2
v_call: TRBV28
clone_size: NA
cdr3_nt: TGTGCCAGCAGTTTATTGGGGGCGCGAGCTGGCTACACCTTC
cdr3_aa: CASSLLGARAGYTF

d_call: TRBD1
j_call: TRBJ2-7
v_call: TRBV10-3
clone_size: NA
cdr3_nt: TGTGCCATCAGTGGGACAGGGGGCGGCGAGCAGTACTTC
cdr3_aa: CAISGTGGGEQYF

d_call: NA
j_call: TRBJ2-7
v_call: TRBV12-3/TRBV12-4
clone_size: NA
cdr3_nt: TGTGCCAGCAGTTTAGAAGGGGTCTACGAGCAGTACTTC
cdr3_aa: CASSLEGVYEQYF

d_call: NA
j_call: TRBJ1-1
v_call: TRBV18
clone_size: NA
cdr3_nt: TGTGCCAGCTCACAGGGGCTGGGGACTGAAGCTTTCTTT
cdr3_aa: CASSQGLGTEAFF

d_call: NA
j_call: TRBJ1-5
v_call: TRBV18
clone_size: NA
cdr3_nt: TGTGCCAGCTCACCATCCTCTTTTAATCAGCCCCAGCATTTT
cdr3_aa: CASSPSSFNQPQHF

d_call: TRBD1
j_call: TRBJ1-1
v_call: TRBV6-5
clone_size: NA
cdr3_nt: TGTGCCAGCAGTAAGGGACAGGGGAACACTGAAGCTTTCTTT
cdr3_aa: CASSKGQGNTEAFF

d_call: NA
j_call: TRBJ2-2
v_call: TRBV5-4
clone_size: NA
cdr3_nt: TGTGCCAGCAGCTTAGACCGCACCGGGGAGCTGTTTTTT
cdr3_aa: CASSLDRTGELFF

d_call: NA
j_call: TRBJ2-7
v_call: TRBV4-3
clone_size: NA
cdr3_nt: TGCGCCAGCAGCGCTGACTCCCGCTACGAGCAGTACTTC
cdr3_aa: CASSADSRYEQYF

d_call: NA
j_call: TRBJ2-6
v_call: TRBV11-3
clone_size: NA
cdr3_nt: TGTGCCAGCAGCTTGGTGGGGCCTGGGGCCAACGTCCTGACTTTC
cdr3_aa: CASSLVGPGANVLTF

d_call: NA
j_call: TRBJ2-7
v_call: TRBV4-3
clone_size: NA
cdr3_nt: TGCGCCAGCAGCCAAGGGACTTCCCCCTACGAGCAGTACTTC
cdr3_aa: CASSQGTSPYEQYF

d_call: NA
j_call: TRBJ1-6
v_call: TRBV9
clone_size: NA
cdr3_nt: TGTGCCAGCAGCGTGGGACACCGGGATGGTTCACCCCTCCACTTT
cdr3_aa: CASSVGHRDGSPLHF

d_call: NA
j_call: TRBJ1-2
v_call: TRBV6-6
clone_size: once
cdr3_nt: TGTGCCAGCAGTTACTCAGGGGTTGAAGGCTACACCTTC
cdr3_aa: CASSYSGVEGYTF

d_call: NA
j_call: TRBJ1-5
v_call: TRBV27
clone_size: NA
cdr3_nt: TGTGCCAGCAGTTTAGGGGGCGCGTATAGCAATCAGCCCCAGCATTTT
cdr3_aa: CASSLGGAYSNQPQHF

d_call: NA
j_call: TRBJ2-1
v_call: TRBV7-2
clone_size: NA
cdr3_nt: TGTGCCAGCAGCTTAGTAGCCCCGATCAATGAGCAGTTCTTC
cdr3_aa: CASSLVAPINEQFF

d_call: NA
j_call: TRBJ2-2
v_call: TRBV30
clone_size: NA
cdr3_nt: TGTGCCTGGATAAGTGAGAGCCACACCGGGGAGCTGTTTTTT
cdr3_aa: CAWISESHTGELFF

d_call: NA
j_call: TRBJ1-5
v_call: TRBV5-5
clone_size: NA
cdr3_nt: TGTGCCAGCAGCGGAAAAACAGGGTTAGGGAATCAGCCCCAGCATTTT
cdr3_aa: CASSGKTGLGNQPQHF

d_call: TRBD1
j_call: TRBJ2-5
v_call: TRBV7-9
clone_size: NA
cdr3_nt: TGTGCCAGCAGCTCGGACAGGACGGAAGAGACCCAGTACTTC
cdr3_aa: CASSSDRTEETQYF

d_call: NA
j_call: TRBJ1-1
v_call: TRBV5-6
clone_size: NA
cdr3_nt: TGTGCCAGCAGCTTTCTAAACACTGAAGCTTTCTTT
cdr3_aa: CASSFLNTEAFF

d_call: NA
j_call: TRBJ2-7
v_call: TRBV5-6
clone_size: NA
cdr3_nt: TGTGCCAGCAGCTTGGGGGGGCCCGAGCAGTACTTC
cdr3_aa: CASSLGGPEQYF

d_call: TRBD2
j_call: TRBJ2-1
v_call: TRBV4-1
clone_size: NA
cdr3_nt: TGCGCCAGCAGCCAAGGGGGACTAGCGGGCTCCTACAATGAGCAGTTCTTC
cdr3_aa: CASSQGGLAGSYNEQFF

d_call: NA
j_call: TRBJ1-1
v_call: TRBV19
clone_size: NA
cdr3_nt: TGTGCCACCAGTTCGGGGTTTCCGAAAGCTTTCTTT
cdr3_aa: CATSSGFPKAFF

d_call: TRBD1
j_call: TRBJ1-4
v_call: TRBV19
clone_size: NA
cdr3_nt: TGTGCCAGTAGTGACAGGGGGCGGACTGAAAAACTGTTTTTT
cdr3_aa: CASSDRGRTEKLFF

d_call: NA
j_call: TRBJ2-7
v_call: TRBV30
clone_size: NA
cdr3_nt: TGTGCCTGGAGTGTACCCGACATCTACGAGCAGTACTTC
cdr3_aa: CAWSVPDIYEQYF

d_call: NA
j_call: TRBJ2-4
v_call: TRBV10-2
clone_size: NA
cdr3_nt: TGCGCCAGCAGTGAACAGGCCAAAAACATTCAGTACTTC
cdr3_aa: CASSEQAKNIQYF

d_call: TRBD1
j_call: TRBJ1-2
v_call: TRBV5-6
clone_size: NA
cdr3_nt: TGTGCCAGCAGCGGACAGGGGGCCTATGGCTACACCTTC
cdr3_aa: CASSGQGAYGYTF

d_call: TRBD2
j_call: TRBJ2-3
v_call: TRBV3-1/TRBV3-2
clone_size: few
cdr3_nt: TGTGCCAGCAGCCTGACTAGCGGGGGGGCGGATACGCAGTATTTT
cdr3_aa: CASSLTSGGADTQYF

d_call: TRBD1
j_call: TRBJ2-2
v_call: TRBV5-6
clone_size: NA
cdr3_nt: TGTGCCAGCAGCATAAGGGGGCGCGGCACCGGGGAGCTGTTTTTT
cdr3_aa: CASSIRGRGTGELFF

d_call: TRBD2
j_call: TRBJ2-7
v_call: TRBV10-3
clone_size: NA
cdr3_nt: TGTGCCATCAGTGACGGGACTAGCGGGAGCTACGAGCAGTACTTC
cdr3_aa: CAISDGTSGSYEQYF

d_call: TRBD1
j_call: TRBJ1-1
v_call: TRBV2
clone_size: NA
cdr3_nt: TGTGCCAGCAGAAGGGACAGGGGGAACACTGAAGCTTTCTTT
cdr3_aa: CASRRDRGNTEAFF

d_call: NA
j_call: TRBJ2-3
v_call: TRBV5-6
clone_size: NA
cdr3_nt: TGTGCCAGCAGCTTGGGGCCCACCACAGATACGCAGTATTTT
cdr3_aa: CASSLGPTTDTQYF

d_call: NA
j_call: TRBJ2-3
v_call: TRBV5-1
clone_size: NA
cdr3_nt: TGCGCCAGCAGCTTGGGAGGGGTAGATACGCAGTATTTT
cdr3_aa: CASSLGGVDTQYF

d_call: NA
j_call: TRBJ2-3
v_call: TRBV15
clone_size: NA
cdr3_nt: TGTGCCACCAGCAGAGATCCGGCTAAAGATACGCAGTATTTT
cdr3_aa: CATSRDPAKDTQYF

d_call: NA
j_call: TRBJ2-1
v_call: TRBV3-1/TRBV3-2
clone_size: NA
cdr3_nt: TGTGCCAGCAGCTCACGAGCTAGGGGCGATGAGCAGTTCTTC
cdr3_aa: CASSSRARGDEQFF

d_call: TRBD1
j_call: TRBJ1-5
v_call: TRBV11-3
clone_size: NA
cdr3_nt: TGTGCCAGCAGCGCCGGGACAGGGGGCAATCAGCCCCAGCATTTT
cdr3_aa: CASSAGTGGNQPQHF

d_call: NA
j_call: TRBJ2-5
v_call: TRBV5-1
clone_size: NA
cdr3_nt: TGCCCCAGCAGCTTTGGGGGGGGCGGAGAGACCCAGTACTTC
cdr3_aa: CPSSFGGGGETQYF

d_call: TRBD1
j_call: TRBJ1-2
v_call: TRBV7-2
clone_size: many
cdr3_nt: TGTGCCAGCAGCTTAGGGGGGACAGGGCGCTATGGCTACACCTTC
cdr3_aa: CASSLGGTGRYGYTF

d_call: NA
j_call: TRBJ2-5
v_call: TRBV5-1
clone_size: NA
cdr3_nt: TGCGCCAGCAGCTCCCGATACCAAGAGACCCAGTACTTC
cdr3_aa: CASSSRYQETQYF

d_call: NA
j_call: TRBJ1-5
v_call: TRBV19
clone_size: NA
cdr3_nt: TGTGCCAGTAGTATTATTGGGAATCAGCCCCAGCATTTT
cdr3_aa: CASSIIGNQPQHF

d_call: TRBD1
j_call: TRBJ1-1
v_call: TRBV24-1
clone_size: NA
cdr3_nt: TGTGCCAGGCACGGACAGGCCGTTAGCACTGAAGCTTTCTTT
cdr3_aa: CARHGQAVSTEAFF

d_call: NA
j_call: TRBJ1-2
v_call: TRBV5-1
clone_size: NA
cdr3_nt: TGCGCCAGCAGCTTCGAGGGGGTGGATGGCTACACCTTC
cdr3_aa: CASSFEGVDGYTF

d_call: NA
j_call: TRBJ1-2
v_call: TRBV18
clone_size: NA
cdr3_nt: TGTGCCAGCTCACCACCCGAAAAACAAAACTATGGCTACACCTTC
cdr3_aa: CASSPPEKQNYGYTF

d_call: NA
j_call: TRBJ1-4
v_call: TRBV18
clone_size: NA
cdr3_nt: TGTGCCAGCTCACCGGGGACGGGTAATGAAAAACTGTTTTTT
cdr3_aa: CASSPGTGNEKLFF

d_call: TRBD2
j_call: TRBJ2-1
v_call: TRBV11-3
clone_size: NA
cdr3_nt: TGTGCCAGCAGCTTAGTTAGCGGGGGCTACAATGAGCAGTTCTTC
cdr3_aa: CASSLVSGGYNEQFF

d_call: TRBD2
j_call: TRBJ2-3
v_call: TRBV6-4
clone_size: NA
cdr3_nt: TGTGCCAGCAGTGATACTAGCGGGGGGTTCGATACGCAGTATTTT
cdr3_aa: CASSDTSGGFDTQYF

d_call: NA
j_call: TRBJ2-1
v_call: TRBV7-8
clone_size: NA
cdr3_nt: TGTGCCAGCAGCTTAGTACGCCCTCGGACTAACAATGAGCAGTTCTTC
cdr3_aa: CASSLVRPRTNNEQFF

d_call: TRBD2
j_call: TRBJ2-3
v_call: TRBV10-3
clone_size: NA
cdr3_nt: TGTGCCATTCGACTAGCGGGAGTAGGGGATACGCAGTATTTT
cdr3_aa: CAIRLAGVGDTQYF

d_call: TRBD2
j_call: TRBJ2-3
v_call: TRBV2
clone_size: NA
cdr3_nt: TGTGCCAGCGTGGCTCAACTAGCGGGGGGAACTAGCACAGATACGCAGTATTTT
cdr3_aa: CASVAQLAGGTSTDTQYF

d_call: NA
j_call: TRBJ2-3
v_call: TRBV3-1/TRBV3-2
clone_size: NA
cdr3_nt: TGTGCCAGCAGGCACCTCACAGATACGCAGTATTTT
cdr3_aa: CASRHLTDTQYF